This T cell receptor beta chain derives from a study of T cell responses to AZD1222 COVID-19 vaccine. Whole-study context: The analysis combined second doses at about 4 or about 12 weeks.

Libraries were prepared by immunoSEQ multiplex PCR; TCRdb keeps only in-frame clonotypes and omits some of them. The profile shows 150,000 or so clones, about 89% of them singletons. Study-level points and caveats: The donor group comprised mostly white British people and more females; the analysis possibly underestimated clonal diversity. Vaccination with two AZD1222 doses was followed by a rise in Spike-specific TCR breadth and depth. Unmutated variant regions are reportedly the target of nearly half of TCRs that are spike-specific.

This clone was observed once. Its specificity is not known. With 4 bases removed from V and 0 bases from J, the gap between germline ends came to 10 bases. CDR1 is LGHDT, CDR2 YNNKEL, per germline (reference sequence). The CDR3 contains 15 residues. The sample in question was peripheral blood, obtained on day 0 of AZD1222 vaccination. The receptor comes from an adult in good health. The V gene is TRBV3-1 (or the pseudogene TRBV3-2), the J gene TRBJ2-1; D not certain. The CDR3 reads CASSPVLFSYNEQFF. Here the CDR3 DNA reads TGTGCCAGCAGCCCCGTTTTATTCTCCTACAATGAGCAGTTCTTC.